This TCR beta chain was found in a study of T-cell reconstitution after alpha-beta-depleted transplantation in children (dated by TCRdb to 2016 to 2018). The study in broad terms: T-cell immune reconstitution after TCRalphabeta/CD19-depleted allogeneic hematopoietic cell transplantation in children was quantitatively tracked in the study by means of TCR repertoire profiling. On the study overall, not on this receptor specifically: About two months after transplant, the apparently early recovery of alphabetaT-cell counts reportedly depended on just several hundred clones that had expanded rapidly and came from non-depleted graft cells. In some patients, high TCRbeta diversity at day 60 was attributed to recipient T cells and intrathymic progenitors that had survived conditioning. Over the following months the frequencies of hyperexpanded clones went down, and after one year T-cell counts and TCRbeta diversity were mostly credited to newly produced T cells.

The CDR3 numbers 16 residues from cysteine through phenylalanine. Kept here is only the CDR3 DNA, which spans 48 bases and is read in frame from base 1. CDR1 and CDR2 (SGHTA, FQGNSA) derive from the germline V gene. V lost 1 base and J lost 4 bases, and the count of bases not matched to a germline gene is 8. The treatment or condition tag for this specimen amounts to: allogeneic hematopoietic cell transplantation with graft depleted of TCRalphabeta T cells and CD19 B cells. The transplant recipients were children given TCRalphabeta/CD19-depleted allogeneic hematopoietic cell grafts. Libraries were constructed by PCR. Sequencing was carried out with an Illumina HiSeq 2500. TCR libraries were prepared with molecular barcoding, using unique molecular identifiers to normalize TCRbeta repertoire quantification. TCRdb's own reprocessing of the public reads used fastp at Q25 and MiXCR and kept productive beta chains. Under each unique CDR3 protein, matching rows form one entry showing the most common genes and DNA. The sample table records around 450,000 distinct CDR3 sequences; 15% to 20% of these occur just once. The top ten clones comprise about 32% of the sample.

This clonotype is a singleton in its sample. Its antigen is currently not known. Base quality data are lacking; no much larger clone is found one base away. One read alone provides weak support. The TCR was taken from a boy under two years old who had a stem cell transplant for Wiskott-Aldrich syndrome, so the T cells may come from the graft donor. The chain is assembled from TRBV7-2 and TRBJ2-7; TRBD1 agrees with 9 junctional bases. The specimen was PBMCs, mostly from graft donor cells, collected 360 days after TCRalphabeta/CD19-depleted stem cell transplant. The DNA sequence reads TGTGCCAGCAGCTTAGGGACAGGGGCCCGCCTTTACGAGCAGTACTTC. This codes for CASSLGTGARLYEQYF.